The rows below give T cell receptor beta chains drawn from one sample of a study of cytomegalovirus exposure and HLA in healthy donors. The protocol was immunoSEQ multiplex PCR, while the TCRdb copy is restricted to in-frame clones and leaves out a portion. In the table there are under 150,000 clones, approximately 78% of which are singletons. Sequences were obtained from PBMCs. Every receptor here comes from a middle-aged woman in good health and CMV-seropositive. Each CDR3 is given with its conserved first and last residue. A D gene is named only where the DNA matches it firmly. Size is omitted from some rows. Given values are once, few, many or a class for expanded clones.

TGTGCCAGTAGTTGGACAGGGGGCGAAAAACTGTTTTTT,CASSWTGGEKLFF,TRBD1,TRBV19,.,TRBJ1-4
TGTGCCAGCAGCTCACAGGGGATTAAGACCCAGTACTTC,CASSSQGIKTQYF,TRBD1,TRBV5-5,few,TRBJ2-5
TGTGCCAGCAGCAAGGGAGGGACGGCCCCGCGAAGCGAGCAGTACTTC,CASSKGGTAPRSEQYF,TRBD2,TRBV7-2,.,TRBJ2-7
TGTGCCAGCACGACCGGGACAGGGGTTGGCTACACCTTC,CASTTGTGVGYTF,TRBD1,TRBV6-1,.,TRBJ1-2
TGTGCCAGCAGCTCGACAGGGAAAGAGACCCAGTACTTC,CASSSTGKETQYF,TRBD1,TRBV5-6,.,TRBJ2-5
TGCGCCAGCAGTGAGTTGGGAGTTGGTCAGCCCCAGCATTTT,CASSELGVGQPQHF,.,TRBV10-2,.,TRBJ1-5
TGTGCCAGCAGTGAGCGATTAGCGTACGAGCAGTACTTC,CASSERLAYEQYF,.,TRBV27,.,TRBJ2-7
TGTGCCAGCAGCCCCGGAGACAGGGGTGCTAATCAGCCCCAGCATTTT,CASSPGDRGANQPQHF,TRBD1,TRBV7-9,.,TRBJ1-5
TGTGCCAGCAGTCTCACAGGGATAGGCACTGAAGCTTTCTTT,CASSLTGIGTEAFF,.,TRBV27,.,TRBJ1-1
TGTGCCAGCAGTTTAGGGAGTAACTATGGCTACACCTTC,CASSLGSNYGYTF,.,TRBV28,.,TRBJ1-2
TGTGCCAGCAGCCCTCCGGGGACTCAAGAGACCCAGTACTTC,CASSPPGTQETQYF,.,TRBV5-5,many,TRBJ2-5
TGCGCCAGCAGCTTGATGACAGGGGCTGGGGGGACTGAAGCTTTCTTT,CASSLMTGAGGTEAFF,TRBD1,TRBV5-1,.,TRBJ1-1
TGTGCCAGCAGAACGACAGATAGCAATCAGCCCCAGCATTTT,CASRTTDSNQPQHF,.,TRBV5-5,.,TRBJ1-5
TGTGCCAGCAGCCCAGGACAGGGTCAGCTCGTCTACACCTTC,CASSPGQGQLVYTF,TRBD1,TRBV14,.,TRBJ1-2
TGTGCCATCAGTGAGTCCCAGGTCTACTCTGGAAACACCATATATTTT,CAISESQVYSGNTIYF,.,TRBV10-3,few,TRBJ1-3
TGTGCCAGCAGCTTAGTCACAGGGAAGGAATATGGCTACACCTTC,CASSLVTGKEYGYTF,.,TRBV7-2,.,TRBJ1-2
TGTGCCAGTTATCGGGGGGATACGCAGTATTTT,CASYRGDTQYF,.,TRBV7-8,.,TRBJ2-3
TGTGCCAGTAGTTCCGGACAGCGCGGCGAGCAGTACTTC,CASSSGQRGEQYF,.,TRBV19,.,TRBJ2-7
TGTGCCAGCAGCCTCGGGAGGGGTTCCTACAATGAGCAGTTCTTC,CASSLGRGSYNEQFF,TRBD2,TRBV9,few,TRBJ2-1
TGTGCCAGCAGTTTATTGCGGACAGGAAGTTCTAATATTCACGAGCAGTACTTC,CASSLLRTGSSNIHEQYF,TRBD1,TRBV27,.,TRBJ2-7
TGTGCCAGCAGCTTCGAATTGACAGGGTCTGCGACGAACACTGAAGCTTTCTTT,CASSFELTGSATNTEAFF,TRBD1,TRBV11-1,.,TRBJ1-1
TGTGCCAGCAGTCCCCTCGGGACAGTCTATGGCTACACCTTC,CASSPLGTVYGYTF,TRBD1,TRBV28,.,TRBJ1-2